This T cell receptor beta chain was documented in a study of blood T cell repertoires in COVID-19. In the study overall: T cells, B-cell-depleted T cells, or PBMCs provided the cDNA or gDNA that served as material.

Some clones are missing from TCRdb's copy, which holds only in-frame ones; the method was immunoSEQ multiplex PCR. The sample has about 80,000 clones; 70% to 90% are singletons. The CDR3 has 15 residues. V lost 4 bases, J lost 1 base, and 4 bases stayed unmatched. The germline gives CDR1 KGHDR, CDR2 SFDVKD. Sequenced material: peripheral blood. This TCR was sampled from a woman of 80 years or more with acute or convalescent COVID-19. The chain has TRBV24-1 and TRBJ1-1; 8 bases fit TRBD1. CDR3: CATSEGGQGNTEAFF. The CDR3 DNA follows: TGTGCCACCAGTGAGGGTGGACAGGGGAACACTGAAGCTTTCTTT.